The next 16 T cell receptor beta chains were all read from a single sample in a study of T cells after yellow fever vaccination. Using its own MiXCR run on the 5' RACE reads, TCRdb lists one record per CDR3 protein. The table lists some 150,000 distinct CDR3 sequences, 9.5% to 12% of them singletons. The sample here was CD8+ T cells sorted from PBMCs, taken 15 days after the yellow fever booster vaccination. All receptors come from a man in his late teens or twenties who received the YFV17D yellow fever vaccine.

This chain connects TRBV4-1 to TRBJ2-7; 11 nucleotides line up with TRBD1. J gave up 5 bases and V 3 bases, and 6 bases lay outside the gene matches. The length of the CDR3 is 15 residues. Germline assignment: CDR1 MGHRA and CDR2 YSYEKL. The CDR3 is CASSHMDRGLHEQYF. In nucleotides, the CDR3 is TGCGCCAGCAGCCATATGGACAGGGGGCTTCACGAGCAGTACTTC.

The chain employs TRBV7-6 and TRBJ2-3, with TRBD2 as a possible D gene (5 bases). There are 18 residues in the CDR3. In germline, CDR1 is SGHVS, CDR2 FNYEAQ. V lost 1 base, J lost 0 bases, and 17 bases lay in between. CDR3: CASSLVRIPGISTDTQYF. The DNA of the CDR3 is TGTGCCAGCAGCTTAGTTCGTATACCCGGGATTAGCACAGATACGCAGTATTTT.

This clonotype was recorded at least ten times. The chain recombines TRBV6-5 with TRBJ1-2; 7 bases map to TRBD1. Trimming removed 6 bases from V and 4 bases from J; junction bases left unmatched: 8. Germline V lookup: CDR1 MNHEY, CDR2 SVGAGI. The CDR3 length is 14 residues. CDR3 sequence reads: CASSRYRGSYGYTF. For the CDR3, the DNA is TGTGCCAGCAGCCGATACAGGGGTAGCTATGGCTACACCTTC.

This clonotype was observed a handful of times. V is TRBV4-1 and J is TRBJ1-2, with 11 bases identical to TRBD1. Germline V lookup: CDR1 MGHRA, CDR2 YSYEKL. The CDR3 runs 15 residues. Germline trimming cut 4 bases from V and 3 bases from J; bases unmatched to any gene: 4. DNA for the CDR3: TGCGCCAGCAGCCGAGTGGGACAGGGGGACTATGGCTACACCTTC. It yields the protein CASSRVGQGDYGYTF.

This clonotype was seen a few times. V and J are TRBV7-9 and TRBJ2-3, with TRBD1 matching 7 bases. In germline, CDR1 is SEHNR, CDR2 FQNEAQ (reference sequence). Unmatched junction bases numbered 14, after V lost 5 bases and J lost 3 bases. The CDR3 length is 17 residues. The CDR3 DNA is TGTGCCAGCAGCCTGGGGGACAGACCCCCGAGGACAGATACGCAGTATTTT. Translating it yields CASSLGDRPPRTDTQYF.

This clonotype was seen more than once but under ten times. In nucleotides, the CDR3 is TGCAGCGATTCTAGCAGGGTAGGCTACAATGAGCAGTTCTTC. This translates into CSDSSRVGYNEQFF. The V gene is TRBV29-1, the J gene TRBJ2-1; D possibly matches TRBD1 or TRBD2 (5 bases each). The CDR3 covers 14 residues. Germline CDR1 SQVTM, CDR2 ANQGSEA. V gave up 7 bases and J gave up 3 bases, with 16 bases separating them.

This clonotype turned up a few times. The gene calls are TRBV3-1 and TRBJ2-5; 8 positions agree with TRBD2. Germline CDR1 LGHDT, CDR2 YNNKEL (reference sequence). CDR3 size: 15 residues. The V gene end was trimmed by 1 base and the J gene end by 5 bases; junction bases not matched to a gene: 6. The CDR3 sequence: CASSQGDSGEETQYF. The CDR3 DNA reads TGTGCCAGCAGCCAAGGGGATAGCGGGGAGGAGACCCAGTACTTC.

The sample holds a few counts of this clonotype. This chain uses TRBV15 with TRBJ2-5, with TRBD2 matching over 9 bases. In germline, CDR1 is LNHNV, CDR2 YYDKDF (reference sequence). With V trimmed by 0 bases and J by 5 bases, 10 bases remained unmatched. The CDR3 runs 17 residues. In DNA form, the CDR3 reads TGTGCCACCAGCAGAGATTTCGGCCGCGGGGGGGCGGAGACCCAGTACTTC. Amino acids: CATSRDFGRGGAETQYF.

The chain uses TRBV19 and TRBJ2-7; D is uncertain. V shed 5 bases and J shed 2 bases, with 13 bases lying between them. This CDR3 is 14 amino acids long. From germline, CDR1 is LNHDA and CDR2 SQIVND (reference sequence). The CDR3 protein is CASSANSNPYEQYV. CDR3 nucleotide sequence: TGTGCCAGTAGTGCAAACAGCAACCCCTACGAGCAGTACGTC.

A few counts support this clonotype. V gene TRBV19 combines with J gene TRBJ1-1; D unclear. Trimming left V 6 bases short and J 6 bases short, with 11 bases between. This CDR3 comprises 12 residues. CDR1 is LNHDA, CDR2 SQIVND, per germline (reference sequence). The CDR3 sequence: CASRGNAAEAFF. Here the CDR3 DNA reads TGTGCCAGTAGAGGGAATGCCGCTGAAGCTTTCTTT.

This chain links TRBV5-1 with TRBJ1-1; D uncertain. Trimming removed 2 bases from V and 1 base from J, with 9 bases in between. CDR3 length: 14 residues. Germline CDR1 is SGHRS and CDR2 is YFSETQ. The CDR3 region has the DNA TGCGCCAGCAGCTTATACGGTTCGAACACTGAAGCTTTCTTT. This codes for CASSLYGSNTEAFF.

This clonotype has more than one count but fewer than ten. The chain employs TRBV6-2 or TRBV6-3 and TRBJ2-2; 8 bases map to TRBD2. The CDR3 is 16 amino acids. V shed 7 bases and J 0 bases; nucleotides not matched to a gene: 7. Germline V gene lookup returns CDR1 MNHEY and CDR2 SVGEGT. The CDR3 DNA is TGTGCCAGCACTCCAGCGGGGGCAGCGAACACCGGGGAGCTGTTTTTT. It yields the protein CASTPAGAANTGELFF.

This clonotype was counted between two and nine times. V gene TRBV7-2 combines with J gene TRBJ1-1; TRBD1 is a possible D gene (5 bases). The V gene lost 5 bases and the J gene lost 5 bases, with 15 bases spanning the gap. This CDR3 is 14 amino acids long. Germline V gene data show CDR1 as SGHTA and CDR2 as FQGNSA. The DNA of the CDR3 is TGTGCCAGCAGCCCGAGATGGGGGTGGACTGAAGCTTTCTTT. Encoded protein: CASSPRWGWTEAFF.

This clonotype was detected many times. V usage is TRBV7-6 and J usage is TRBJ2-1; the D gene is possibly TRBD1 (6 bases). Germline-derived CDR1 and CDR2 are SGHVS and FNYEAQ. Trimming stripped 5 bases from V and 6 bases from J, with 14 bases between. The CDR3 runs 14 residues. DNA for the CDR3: TGTGCCAGCAGCGTAAGCACAGGGCGCAATGAGCAGTTCTTC. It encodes CASSVSTGRNEQFF.

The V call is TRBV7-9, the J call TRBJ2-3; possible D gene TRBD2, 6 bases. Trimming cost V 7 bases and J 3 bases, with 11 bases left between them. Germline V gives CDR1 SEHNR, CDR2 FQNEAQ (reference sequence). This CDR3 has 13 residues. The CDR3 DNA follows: TGTGCCAGCACTATAAGCGGGACAGATACGCAGTATTTT. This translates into CASTISGTDTQYF.

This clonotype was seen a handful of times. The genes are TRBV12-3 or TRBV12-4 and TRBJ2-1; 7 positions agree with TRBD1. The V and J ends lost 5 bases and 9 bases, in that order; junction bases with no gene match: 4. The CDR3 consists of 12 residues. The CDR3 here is CASSDRAGEQFF. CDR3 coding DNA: TGTGCCAGCAGTGACAGGGCGGGTGAGCAGTTCTTC.